This entry lists 32 T cell receptor beta chains sequenced from one sample in a study of T cell responses to AZD1222 COVID-19 vaccine. This table comes from immunoSEQ multiplex PCR, and its TCRdb copy is limited to in-frame clones, with some not included. The sample carries approximately 110,000 clones, around 92% recorded once. The sequencing used peripheral blood, collected on day 0 of AZD1222 vaccination. These receptors all stem from an adult in good health.

This clone appeared once. J is TRBJ2-7 and V is TRBV3-1 (or the pseudogene TRBV3-2); the D gene is possibly TRBD2 (5 bases). Trimming took off 1 base at V and 4 bases at J, with 11 bases between the two ends. This CDR3 region has 14 residues. Germline V lookup: CDR1 LGHDT, CDR2 YNNKEL (reference sequence). The CDR3 spells CASSQGTVGYEQYF. The CDR3 region has the DNA TGTGCCAGCAGCCAAGGGACTGTTGGGTACGAGCAGTACTTC.

The chain uses TRBV20-1 and TRBJ2-1; 8 nucleotides align to TRBD2. V lost 3 bases to trimming and J lost 7 bases; unmatched junction nucleotides: 8. CDR3 length: 14 residues. Germline loops: CDR1 DFQATT, CDR2 SNEGSKA (reference sequence). CDR3 sequence: CSASITGGRNEQFF. The CDR3 nucleotides are TGCAGTGCTAGTATAACGGGAGGGCGGAATGAGCAGTTCTTC.

The chain joins TRBV28 to TRBJ1-2; tentatively, D is TRBD1 (6 bases). Trimming pared 0 bases from V and 4 bases from J, leaving 12 bases between. The CDR3 consists of 15 residues. CDR1 is MDHEN and CDR2 is SYDVKM in the germline V gene. CDR3 coding DNA: TGTGCCAGCAGTTTATGGGGGGGCCCTGGCTATGGCTACACCTTC. Amino acid sequence: CASSLWGGPGYGYTF.

This clone occurred once. V is TRBV7-2 and J is TRBJ1-2; 8 nucleotides align to TRBD1. CDR1 SGHTA and CDR2 FQGNSA come from the germline V gene. CDR3 size: 13 residues. V shed 3 bases and J 8 bases; nucleotides not matched to a gene: 5. CDR3 nucleotide sequence: TGTGCCAGCAGCTTTTCTTCAGGGGGCGGCTACACCTTC. It is translated as CASSFSSGGGYTF.

The chain uses TRBV6-1 and TRBJ2-7, with unresolved D. In germline, CDR1 is MNHNS, CDR2 SASEGT. This CDR3 region has 14 residues. The V gene lost 3 bases and the J gene lost 0 bases, with 9 bases spanning the gap. The CDR3 sequence is CASSEYQVSYEQYF. CDR3 bases: TGTGCCAGCAGTGAGTACCAGGTCTCCTACGAGCAGTACTTC.

The chain couples TRBV7-9 to TRBJ2-7; 8 bases map to TRBD1. This CDR3 region has 16 residues. Germline CDR1 reads SEHNR; CDR2 reads FQNEAQ (reference sequence). With 5 bases clipped from V and 3 bases from J, the junction kept 12 bases outside the gene matches. The CDR3 region is CASSEEKWGTGYEQYF. The CDR3 coding sequence is TGTGCCAGCAGCGAGGAGAAGTGGGGGACAGGCTACGAGCAGTACTTC.

This chain uses TRBV6-5 with TRBJ1-1, with TRBD1 identical over 11 bases. CDR1 is MNHEY, CDR2 SVGAGI, per germline. The CDR3 is made up of 14 amino acids. After removal of 5 bases from V and 7 bases from J, the junction contained 6 bases not matched to a gene. CDR3 protein: CASSTWDRGFEAFF. In DNA form, the CDR3 reads TGTGCCAGCAGTACCTGGGACAGGGGGTTTGAAGCTTTCTTT.

The rearrangement joins TRBV6-6 to TRBJ2-7, with 7 bases identical to TRBD1. The CDR3 is 13 amino acids. CDR1 is MNHNY and CDR2 is SVGAGI in the germline V gene (reference sequence). Germline trimming cut 5 bases from V and 4 bases from J; bases unmatched to any gene: 5. The CDR3 reads CASSPTGKYEQYF. As DNA, the CDR3 is TGTGCCAGCAGTCCGACAGGGAAGTACGAGCAGTACTTC.

The chain carries TRBV28 and TRBJ1-3, with D maybe TRBD1 (6 bases). With 2 bases removed from V and 0 bases from J, the gap between germline ends came to 8 bases. CDR1 is MDHEN and CDR2 is SYDVKM in the germline V gene. CDR3 size: 15 residues. The CDR3 nucleotides are TGTGCCAGCAGTTTAGGGGACACCTCTGGAAACACCATATATTTT. As protein: CASSLGDTSGNTIYF.

V is TRBV5-8 and J is TRBJ1-4; 8 positions agree with TRBD1. This CDR3 has 16 residues. The J segment lost 7 bases and the V segment lost 4 bases, leaving 12 bases of the junction unmatched. In germline, CDR1 is SGHTS, CDR2 YDEGEE. The CDR3 region is CASSLRWAGGGEKLFF. The CDR3 DNA follows: TGTGCCAGCAGCCTGCGGTGGGCAGGGGGCGGTGAAAAACTGTTTTTT.

The CDR3 sequence is CASSYGTGKATDTQYF. The CDR3 DNA reads TGTGCCAGCAGTTACGGGACAGGGAAAGCCACAGATACGCAGTATTTT. V is TRBV6-6 and J is TRBJ2-3; TRBD1 aligns across 9 bases. This CDR3 comprises 16 residues. Trimming took 2 bases from V and 2 from J; bases not matched to a gene: 5. The germline V gene has CDR1 MNHNY and CDR2 SVGAGI (reference sequence).

The chain combines TRBV3-1 (or the pseudogene TRBV3-2) with TRBJ1-1; D is unclear. V lost 4 bases to trimming and J lost 0 bases, with 9 bases between them. The CDR3 length is 14 residues. CDR1 is LGHDT and CDR2 is YNNKEL in the germline V gene (reference sequence). The CDR3: CASSLKHLNTEAFF. CDR3 in DNA: TGTGCCAGCAGCCTTAAACATCTGAACACTGAAGCTTTCTTT.

Written as DNA, the CDR3 is TGTGCCAGCATTCTAGGGGGGGCGAACACTGAAGCTTTCTTT. This codes for CASILGGANTEAFF. The rearrangement joins TRBV6-5 to TRBJ1-1; possibly TRBD1 for D (6 bases). The CDR3 is made up of 14 amino acids. CDR1 and CDR2 (germline): MNHEY, SVGAGI. V was cut by 7 bases and J by 1 base, with 13 bases left in between.

The chain carries TRBV9 and TRBJ1-2; perhaps TRBD1 as D (6 bases). In germline, CDR1 is SGDLS, CDR2 YYNGEE. CDR3 length: 13 residues. Trimming left V 5 bases short and J 2 bases short, with 10 bases between. The CDR3 reads CASREQGNYGYTF. In DNA form, the CDR3 reads TGTGCCAGCAGAGAACAGGGAAACTATGGCTACACCTTC.

The chain is built from TRBV5-1 and TRBJ1-4; D call uncertain. The length of the CDR3 is 14 residues. Germline V gene sequence: CDR1 SGHRS, CDR2 YFSETQ. V lost 1 base to trimming and J lost 5 bases, with 9 bases between them. CDR3 protein: CASSLRTVNEKLFF. The CDR3 coding sequence is TGCGCCAGCAGCTTGCGGACGGTGAATGAAAAACTGTTTTTT. Full variable domain (missing parts from reference TRBV5-1 and TRBJ1-4): KAGVTQTPRYLIKTRGQQVTLSCSPISGHRSVSWYQQTPGQGLQFLFEYFSETQRNKGNFPGRFSGRQFSNSRSEMNVSTLELGDSALYLCASSLRTVNEKLFFGSGTQLSVL.

The V gene is TRBV19, the J gene TRBJ2-7, with 8 bases identical to TRBD1. The length of the CDR3 is 15 residues. Unmatched junction bases numbered 8, after V lost 7 bases and J lost 0 bases. In germline, CDR1 is LNHDA, CDR2 SQIVND (reference sequence). The CDR3 protein is CASTLGQGGSYEQYF. The CDR3 DNA sequence: TGTGCCAGTACCCTCGGACAGGGCGGCTCCTACGAGCAGTACTTC.

The CDR3 sequence: CASSGRTANTGELFF. CDR3 in DNA: TGTGCCAGCAGTGGGAGGACCGCGAACACCGGGGAGCTGTTTTTT. J is TRBJ2-2 and V is TRBV2; possible D gene TRBD2, 5 bases. The CDR3 spans 15 residues. Germline CDR1 and CDR2: SNHLY and FYNNEI. The V and J ends lost 4 bases and 0 bases respectively, with 9 bases between them. Filled out from reference TRBV2 and TRBJ2-2, the complete variable domain reads EPEVTQTPSHQVTQMGQEVILRCVPISNHLYFYWYRQILGQKVEFLVSFYNNEISEKSEIFDDQFSVERPDGSNFTLKIRSTKLEDSAMYFCASSGRTANTGELFFGEGSRLTVL.

The chain is built from TRBV2 and TRBJ1-6; D not certain. The V end was cut by 5 bases, the J end by 0 bases, with 11 bases between. This CDR3 region has 16 residues. Germline V gene lookup returns CDR1 SNHLY and CDR2 FYNNEI. The CDR3 DNA follows: TGTGCCAGCAGTTCCGGTATAAGCTCCTATAATTCACCCCTCCACTTT. Translated, it gives CASSSGISSYNSPLHF.

The V and J genes are TRBV27 and TRBJ2-2; D is perhaps TRBD2 (6 bases). The CDR3 sequence is 17 residues long. Germline assignment: CDR1 MNHEY and CDR2 SMNVEV (reference sequence). Trimming left V 2 bases short and J 4 bases short, with 17 bases between. The CDR3 region has the DNA TGTGCCAGCAGTTTAAACAGACCCGCCGGGGGCACCGGGGAGCTGTTTTTT. It is translated as CASSLNRPAGGTGELFF.

CDR3 DNA: TGCGCCAGCCTAGGGTCGACCCCCGAGGCAGATACGCAGTATTTT. Protein product: CASLGSTPEADTQYF. The chain combines TRBV5-1 with TRBJ2-3; no clear D gene. This CDR3 comprises 15 residues. CDR1 SGHRS and CDR2 YFSETQ come from the germline V gene. The V gene lost 7 bases and the J gene lost 4 bases, with 19 bases spanning the gap.

CDR3 bases: TGTGCCAGTAAGCATGCGGACAGGGGGCGGTACGAGCAGTACTTC. Its protein is CASKHADRGRYEQYF. The chain recombines TRBV19 with TRBJ2-7, with 11 bases identical to TRBD1. Losses at the gene ends were 7 bases for V and 4 bases for J; bases not matched to a gene: 9. CDR1 is LNHDA and CDR2 is SQIVND in the germline V gene (reference sequence). The length of the CDR3 is 15 residues.

This rearrangement joins TRBV11-2 to TRBJ1-2; no reliable D call. The V gene's germline CDR1 is SGHAT and CDR2 FQNNGV. V dropped 0 bases and J dropped 1 base, with 24 bases sitting between them. CDR3 length: 20 amino acids. The CDR3 sequence is CASSLDTPRKPLGLNYGYTF. In DNA, the CDR3 is TGTGCCAGCAGCTTAGATACCCCCAGGAAGCCCCTTGGACTTAACTATGGCTACACCTTC.

The rearrangement joins TRBV5-5 to TRBJ2-3, with a tentative D call TRBD1 (5 bases). Germline CDR1 reads SGHKS; CDR2 reads YYEKEE (reference sequence). This CDR3 spans 15 amino acids. The V end lost 0 bases, the J end lost 6 bases, and 14 bases lay between the germline ends. The CDR3 loop is CASSLGVLGADTQYF. The CDR3 DNA is TGTGCCAGCAGCTTGGGGGTCCTTGGGGCCGATACGCAGTATTTT.

This clone was detected once. This sequence joins TRBV18 and TRBJ1-1; 8 bases agree with TRBD1. The CDR3 has 16 residues. Per the germline V gene, CDR1 is KGHSH and CDR2 is LQKENI. After removal of 2 bases from V and 0 bases from J, the junction contained 5 bases not matched to a gene. The CDR3 DNA reads TGTGCCAGCTCACCAGGTACAGGGGGTTTGAACACTGAAGCTTTCTTT. Protein: CASSPGTGGLNTEAFF.

The rearrangement uses TRBV28 and TRBJ1-2; no clear D. The V and J ends lost 2 bases and 4 bases respectively, with 5 bases between them. Germline loops: CDR1 MDHEN, CDR2 SYDVKM. This CDR3 has 12 residues. Here the CDR3 reads CASSLGFYGYTF. The CDR3 nucleotides are TGTGCCAGCAGTTTAGGATTCTATGGCTACACCTTC.

CDR3 bases: TGCAGCGTGGGCCGGGGCGTGGGTCAGCCCCAGCATTTT. Translating gives CSVGRGVGQPQHF. The chain employs TRBV29-1 and TRBJ1-5, with TRBD1 as a possible D gene (5 bases). V was shortened by 6 bases and J by 6 bases, with 15 bases between the two germline ends. The CDR3 extends over 13 amino acids. CDR1 SQVTM and CDR2 ANQGSEA come from the germline V gene.

This clone occurred once. The chain uses TRBV6-6 and TRBJ1-5, with D unclear. The CDR3 has 15 amino acids. Trimming cost V 0 bases and J 7 bases, with 13 bases left between them. Germline values: CDR1 MNHNY, CDR2 SVGAGI (reference sequence). The CDR3 is CASSYSRVDEQPQHF. CDR3 nucleotide sequence: TGTGCCAGCAGTTACTCGAGAGTGGACGAGCAGCCCCAGCATTTT.

The V gene is TRBV30, the J gene TRBJ2-7; possible D gene TRBD2, 6 bases. V was clipped by 0 bases and J by 4 bases, with 7 bases between them. From germline, CDR1 is GTSNPN and CDR2 SVGIG (reference sequence). The CDR3 consists of 12 residues. CDR3 protein: CAWSVGGYEQYF. CDR3 bases: TGTGCCTGGAGTGTCGGGGGTTACGAGCAGTACTTC.

This clone occurred a few times. V is TRBV5-1 and J is TRBJ1-2, with D perhaps TRBD1 (5 bases). Germline lookup yields CDR1 SGHRS and CDR2 YFSETQ. Trimming left V 5 bases short and J 3 bases short, with 14 bases between. This CDR3 region has 14 residues. The chain's CDR3 is CASSHSSRDYGYTF. The CDR3 nucleotides are TGCGCCAGCAGTCATTCCTCCAGGGACTATGGCTACACCTTC. Full variable domain (rest looked up from reference TRBV5-1 and TRBJ1-2): KAGVTQTPRYLIKTRGQQVTLSCSPISGHRSVSWYQQTPGQGLQFLFEYFSETQRNKGNFPGRFSGRQFSNSRSEMNVSTLELGDSALYLCASSHSSRDYGYTFGSGTRLTVV.

The chain has TRBV28 and TRBJ2-4, with 7 nucleotides matching TRBD1. Germline V gene data show CDR1 as MDHEN and CDR2 as SYDVKM. This CDR3 spans 14 amino acids. V trimming: 7 bases; J trimming: 2 bases; junction bases outside the gene matches: 5. CDR3 bases: TGTGCCAGCATGGAGACAGGGTCCAAAAACATTCAGTACTTC. It is translated as CASMETGSKNIQYF.

The chain has TRBV5-1 and TRBJ1-1, with TRBD1 matching 9 bases. This CDR3 is 14 amino acids long. Losses at the gene ends were 4 bases for V and 3 bases for J; bases not matched to a gene: 4. Germline V gene sequence: CDR1 SGHRS, CDR2 YFSETQ. Here the CDR3 reads CASSPDRGDTEAFF. The CDR3 bases are TGCGCCAGCAGCCCCGACAGGGGGGACACTGAAGCTTTCTTT.

The rearrangement joins TRBV7-8 to TRBJ1-6; D remains ambiguous. CDR1 SGHVS and CDR2 FQNEAQ come from the germline V gene. This CDR3 comprises 12 residues. The ends were cut back, 5 bases at V and 8 bases at J, with 7 bases in the middle. The CDR3: CASSPPHSPLHF. The CDR3, as DNA: TGTGCCAGCAGCCCCCCCCATTCACCCCTCCACTTT.